Described below is a single TCR beta chain sequence and its context. Primers included in the PCR were 60 Vbeta and 13 Jbeta primers. This table comes from immunoSEQ multiplex PCR, and its TCRdb copy is limited to in-frame clones, with some not included. The repertoire consists of some 40,000 clones, with around 49% occurring once and the leading ten covering more than 5%. Germline lookup yields CDR1 MNHEY and CDR2 SVGAGI. CDR3 length: 14 amino acids. V was clipped by 0 bases and J by 3 bases, with 9 bases between them. This entry belongs to a study of cytomegalovirus exposure and HLA in healthy donors.

The sequence was obtained from a woman aged 40 to 49 in good health and CMV-seropositive. This chain connects TRBV6-5 to TRBJ2-7, with D perhaps matching TRBD1 (6 bases). The sample comprised PBMCs. CDR3 region: CASSYSGQSYEQYF. CDR3 DNA sequence: TGTGCCAGCAGTTACTCCGGACAGAGCTACGAGCAGTACTTC.